These T cell receptor beta chains were read from a single sample in a study of technical replicates of blood from a few donors. Clones were sequenced by immunoSEQ multiplex PCR, and TCRdb holds only the in-frame ones, with some missing. The data show about 84,000 clones, around 97% seen once. The sequenced material came from T cells isolated from PBMCs. These receptors came from a human donor in good health. CDR3s include the opening cysteine and the closing phenylalanine or tryptophan. Fields, in order: J gene, clone size, V gene, D gene, CDR3 DNA, CDR3 protein. The D gene is left open where the match is weak. Where a row states a size, it is once, few, many or the class of an expanded clone; other rows omit it.

>TRBJ1-5|-|TRBV19|-
TGTGCCAGTAGTATAGAATCCCCAGGGGCTCAGCCCCAGCATTTT
CASSIESPGAQPQHF
>TRBJ2-3|-|TRBV5-1|TRBD1
TGCGCCAGCAGCTTGTATTTTATCGAGTGGCAGGGGGCAGATACGCAGTATTTT
CASSLYFIEWQGADTQYF
>TRBJ1-5|-|TRBV6-1|TRBD1
TGTGCCAGCAGGGGAGACAGGGCTAGGCATCAGCCCCAGCATTTT
CASRGDRARHQPQHF
>TRBJ2-3|-|TRBV10-1|-
TGCGCCAGCAGTAGGACACCTAGCACAGATACGCAGTATTTT
CASSRTPSTDTQYF
>TRBJ2-7|-|TRBV14|-
TGTGCCAGCAGCCCACTAGCTCTCCCCTCCTACGAGCAGTACTTC
CASSPLALPSYEQYF
>TRBJ1-2|once|TRBV6-5|-
TGTGCCAGCAGCAGGACAGCCTTTAACTATGGCTACACCTTC
CASSRTAFNYGYTF
>TRBJ1-1|-|TRBV6-5|-
TGTGCCACTTCAGGGGCGGTGAACACTGAAGCTTTCTTT
CATSGAVNTEAFF
>TRBJ2-2|-|TRBV6-1|-
TGTGCCAGCAGTTTAGACAGCAACACCGGGGAGCTGTTTTTT
CASSLDSNTGELFF
>TRBJ1-5|-|TRBV6-6|-
TGTGCCAGCAGTCGACTAGATCAGCCCCAGCATTTT
CASSRLDQPQHF
>TRBJ2-7|-|TRBV2|-
TGTGCCAGCACCGACACCTACGAGCAGTACTTC
CASTDTYEQYF
>TRBJ2-2|-|TRBV6-5|-
TGTGCCAGCAGGTCCGACTATAACACCGGGGAGCTGTTTTTT
CASRSDYNTGELFF
>TRBJ1-2|-|TRBV20-1|TRBD1
TGCAGTGCGGCAGGGGGCGGGGGCTACACCTTC
CSAAGGGGYTF
>TRBJ2-5|-|TRBV15|-
TGTGCCACCAGCAGAGTCCTAGCCCAAGAGACCCAGTACTTC
CATSRVLAQETQYF
>TRBJ2-7|-|TRBV2|-
TGTGCCAGCAGTGAAGGGGGGACTTCCACCTACGAGCAGTACTTC
CASSEGGTSTYEQYF
>TRBJ2-7|-|TRBV5-4|TRBD1
TGTGCCAGCAGCTTGGTAGGGACAGGGAGCGAGCAGTACTTC
CASSLVGTGSEQYF
>TRBJ1-6|-|TRBV19|-
TGTGCCAGTAGTTTGCAAGGAGGGACCTATAATTCACCCCTCCACTTT
CASSLQGGTYNSPLHF
>TRBJ1-1|-|TRBV5-1|-
TGCGCCAGCAGTCGGGTAAAGAACACTGAAGCTTTCTTT
CASSRVKNTEAFF
>TRBJ2-1|once|TRBV28|-
TGTGCCAGCAGTTTACCGAGCTCCTACAATGAGCAGTTCTTC
CASSLPSSYNEQFF
>TRBJ2-3|-|TRBV18|TRBD1
TGTGCCAGCTCACGGGAGCAGGGGGCAGATACGCAGTATTTT
CASSREQGADTQYF
>TRBJ1-5|-|TRBV30|-
TGTGCCTTCACAGAGTATAGCAATCAGCCCCAGCATTTT
CAFTEYSNQPQHF
>TRBJ2-5|-|TRBV5-1|-
TGCGCCAGCAGCTATGGACAGAGCCAAGAGACCCAGTACTTC
CASSYGQSQETQYF
>TRBJ2-1|-|TRBV4-2|TRBD2
TGTGCCAGCAGCCAAGACGAAGTACTAGCGACTTCCTACAATGAGCAGTTCTTC
CASSQDEVLATSYNEQFF
>TRBJ1-4|-|TRBV5-1|-
TGCGCCAGCAGCGGGGGACTTAATGAAAAACTGTTTTTT
CASSGGLNEKLFF
>TRBJ2-1|-|TRBV19|-
TGTGCCAGTAGTGCCAAACTAGCATTATCCTACAATGAGCAGTTCTTC
CASSAKLALSYNEQFF
>TRBJ1-1|-|TRBV10-1|TRBD1
TGCGCCAGCAGTGAGTACAGGGGAGGGAACACTGAAGCTTTCTTT
CASSEYRGGNTEAFF
>TRBJ2-7|-|TRBV2|-
TGTGCCAGCAGTGATCGGAGAGTCTTAAACGAGCAGTACTTC
CASSDRRVLNEQYF
>TRBJ2-1|-|TRBV29-1|-
TGCAGCGCAGCCTACAATGAGCAGTTCTTC
CSAAYNEQFF
>TRBJ2-3|-|TRBV6-5|-
TGTGCCAGCAAGGCCAGCGCTAGCACAGATACGCAGTATTTT
CASKASASTDTQYF
>TRBJ2-7|-|TRBV2|-
TGTGCCAGCAGTGACCCCAGGCCGCCCAACGAGCAGTACTTC
CASSDPRPPNEQYF
>TRBJ1-4|-|TRBV6-4|TRBD1
TGTGCCAGCAGTCCCGGACAGGGAAGTGAAAAACTGTTTTTT
CASSPGQGSEKLFF
>TRBJ2-7|-|TRBV15|-
TGTGCCACCAGCATCGGGAACGAGCAGTACTTC
CATSIGNEQYF
>TRBJ2-7|-|TRBV27|-
TGTGCCAGCAGGGGGACTGACTACCCCCTCTACGAGCAGTACTTC
CASRGTDYPLYEQYF
>TRBJ1-1|-|TRBV20-1|-
TGCAGTGCTGCCCGGGGGGACGAAGCTTTCTTT
CSAARGDEAFF
>TRBJ2-2|-|TRBV5-1|TRBD2
TGCGCCAGCAGCTTGACGTCGGGGGGAAACACCGGGGAGCTGTTTTTT
CASSLTSGGNTGELFF
>TRBJ1-1|-|TRBV7-9|-
TGTGCCAGCAGCTTGGCGGGGTACCCCCCGCGGGAAGCTTTCTTT
CASSLAGYPPREAFF
>TRBJ1-1|once|TRBV4-3|-
TGCGCCAGCAGCCACCTGACAGAAGCTTTCTTT
CASSHLTEAFF
>TRBJ2-7|-|TRBV7-9|-
TGTGCCAGCAGCTTCACAAACCAGGGGTACGAGCAGTACTTC
CASSFTNQGYEQYF
>TRBJ1-2|-|TRBV14|TRBD1
TGTGCCAGCAGTCGACAGGGATACCCCCTAGCTAACTATGGCTACACCTTC
CASSRQGYPLANYGYTF
>TRBJ1-1|once|TRBV19|-
TGTGCCAGTAAGGGTATAGTAGACAGCCCCACTGAAGCTTTCTTT
CASKGIVDSPTEAFF
>TRBJ2-6|-|TRBV7-6|TRBD1
TGTGCCAGCAGCCCCTTAACAGGGGACTCTGGGGCCAACGTCCTGACTTTC
CASSPLTGDSGANVLTF
>TRBJ1-1|-|TRBV19|-
TGTGCCAGTAGTGGGCGGGGATGGACCATGAACACTGAAGCTTTCTTT
CASSGRGWTMNTEAFF
>TRBJ2-3|once|TRBV11-3|TRBD2
TGTGCCAGCAGCATTGGGCGGGGGACAGATACGCAGTATTTT
CASSIGRGTDTQYF
>TRBJ2-5|-|TRBV28|-
TGTGCCAGCAGTTTTCGAACAGGTGGGCAAGAGACCCAGTACTTC
CASSFRTGGQETQYF
>TRBJ1-2|-|TRBV25-1|-
TGTGCCAGCAGTGAATTCCCGGACAGAAAAGGCTACACCTTC
CASSEFPDRKGYTF
>TRBJ1-6|-|TRBV5-6|TRBD1
TGTGCCAGCAGCTTGGGGACAGGGACAAATTCACCCCTCCACTTT
CASSLGTGTNSPLHF
>TRBJ1-4|-|TRBV9|TRBD1
TGTGCCAGTAGCCGGGACAGCTGGCGCGAAAAACTGTTTTTT
CASSRDSWREKLFF